This note documents a single T cell receptor (beta chain) sequence. Its target is unknown. The record originates from a study of Ad26.COV2.S vaccination and SARS-CoV-2 variants. For the study at large: Once, or twice with 56 days between doses, Ad26.COV2.S was given intramuscularly.

Only in-frame clones appear in the TCRdb table, and some are missing; sequencing was by immunoSEQ multiplex PCR. The repertoire has approximately 350,000 clones, around four fifths of them found once; the top ten carry roughly 7.4%. The CDR3 has 14 amino acids. Germline CDR1 reads LGHDT; CDR2 reads YNNKEL (reference sequence). Trimming took 4 bases from V and 3 from J, leaving 13 bases between them. Treatment denoted: roughly 18 received Ad26.COV2.S at low or high dose, single or two shots; several received placebo; per-sample allocation not given. Specimen acquisition occurred on day 63 following the initial vaccine or placebo injection. General study findings and limits: TCR breadth and depth estimates may have understated total T cell responses.

This sample comprised peripheral blood, obtained in a trial of Ad26.COV2.S vaccine versus placebo. The clonotype originates from a person between 18 and 59 years old who received the Ad26.COV2.S COVID-19 vaccine or a placebo. V gene TRBV3-1 (or the pseudogene TRBV3-2) combines with J gene TRBJ2-7; TRBD2 is a possible D gene (5 bases). CDR3 DNA: TGTGCCAGCAGCCCCGGACTCTTACTCTACGAGCAGTACTTC. This encodes CASSPGLLLYEQYF.